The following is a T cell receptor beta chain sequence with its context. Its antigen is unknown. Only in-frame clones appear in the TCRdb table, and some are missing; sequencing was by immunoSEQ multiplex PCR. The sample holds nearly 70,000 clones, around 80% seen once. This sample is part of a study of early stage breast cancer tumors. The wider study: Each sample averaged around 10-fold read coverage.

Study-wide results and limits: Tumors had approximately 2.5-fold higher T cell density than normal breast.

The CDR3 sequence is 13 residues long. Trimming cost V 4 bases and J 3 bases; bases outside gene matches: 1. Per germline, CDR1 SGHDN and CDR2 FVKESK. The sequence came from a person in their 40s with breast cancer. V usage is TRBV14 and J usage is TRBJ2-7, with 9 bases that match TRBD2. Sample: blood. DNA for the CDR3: TGTGCCAGCAGCCGAGCGGGAGGCTACGAGCAGTACTTC. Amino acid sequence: CASSRAGGYEQYF.